This TCR beta chain comes out of a study of blood T cell repertoires in COVID-19. Across the whole study: Samples of COVID-19 (acute and convalescent) were obtained from the United States, Italy and Spain. T cells, B-cell-depleted T cells, or PBMCs provided the cDNA or gDNA that served as material.

Libraries were prepared by immunoSEQ multiplex PCR; TCRdb keeps only in-frame clonotypes and omits some of them. The sample has fewer than 300,000 clones, about nine tenths seen once. Looked up from germline, CDR1 is KGHSH and CDR2 is LQKENI. The length of the CDR3 is 13 residues. Trimming stripped 9 bases from V and 3 bases from J, with 14 bases between. The specimen was peripheral blood. The chain employs TRBV18 and TRBJ1-1; D is perhaps TRBD1 (6 bases). The sequence derives from a woman in her thirties or forties who had recovered from COVID-19. CDR3 sequence: CASLGGRDTEAFF. CDR3 in DNA: TGTGCCAGTCTAGGGGGTAGAGACACTGAAGCTTTCTTT. Drawing the rest from reference TRBV18 and TRBJ1-1, the complete variable domain is NAGVMQNPRHLVRRRGQEARLRCSPMKGHSHVYWYRQLPEEGLKFMVYLQKENIIDESGMPKERFSAEFPKEGPSILRIQQVVRGDSAAYFCASLGGRDTEAFFGQGTRLTVV.